The 22 T cell receptor beta chains given below trace back to one sample, sequenced in a study of shared clonotypes between healthy human individuals. The data were produced by immunoSEQ multiplex PCR, yet TCRdb's version contains in-frame clones alone and is incomplete. The profile shows roughly 2.5 million clones, roughly 92% of them singletons. The sequenced material came from naive CD4+ T cells sorted from blood. Subset here: CD45RA+ positively selected. The receptors stem from a man younger than 35 in good health.

The CDR3, as DNA: TGTGCCATCACCCGGTCCCCCCTCAGTAAAACTTCGGGACTAGGTCTTGTGTCCTACAATGAGCAGTTCTTC. Its protein is CAITRSPLSKTSGLGLVSYNEQFF. J is TRBJ2-1 and V is TRBV10-3; 8 bases map to TRBD2. The CDR3 consists of 24 residues. Trimming at V came to 7 bases and at J to 1 base, leaving 33 bases not matched to a gene. From germline, CDR1 is ENHRY and CDR2 SYGVKD.

The chain is built from TRBV25-1 and TRBJ2-3, with D perhaps being TRBD1 or TRBD2 (5 bases each). Trimming shortened V by 7 bases and J by 3 bases, and 11 bases separated the two germline ends. Per the germline V gene, CDR1 is MGHDK and CDR2 is SYGVNS. This CDR3 spans 13 amino acids. This CDR3 reads CASKRDRTDTQYF. In nucleotides, the CDR3 is TGTGCCAGCAAGAGGGACCGGACAGATACGCAGTATTTT.

This clone was counted once. This CDR3 is also generated by other DNA sequences in the sample. This chain connects TRBV5-1 to TRBJ2-1, with TRBD2 matching 9 bases. Per germline, CDR1 SGHRS and CDR2 YFSETQ. The ends lost 0 bases at V and 2 bases at J; junction bases unmatched: 3. CDR3 length equals 16 residues. The chain's CDR3 is CASSLVLAGAYNEQFF. DNA of the CDR3: TGCGCCAGCAGCTTGGTGTTAGCGGGAGCCTACAATGAGCAGTTCTTC.

CDR3 sequence: CATSSVEAGMFVLETQYF. CDR3 nucleotide sequence: TGTGCCACCAGCAGTGTAGAAGCGGGTATGTTCGTTTTGGAGACCCAGTACTTC. This chain links TRBV15 with TRBJ2-5, with D possibly being TRBD2 (6 bases). There are 18 residues in the CDR3. V lost 3 bases and J lost 5, with 25 bases in between. The V gene's germline CDR1 is LNHNV and CDR2 YYDKDF (reference sequence).

The rearrangement uses TRBV10-3 and TRBJ2-7, with 12 nucleotides matching TRBD2. The CDR3 totals 15 residues. V lost 2 bases and J lost 6; bases outside the gene matches: 5. CDR1 is ENHRY, CDR2 SYGVKD, per germline. The chain's CDR3 is CAISEGLAGFGEQYF. CDR3 nucleotide sequence: TGTGCCATCAGTGAGGGACTAGCGGGGTTCGGCGAGCAGTACTTC.

The CDR3 sequence: CASSFDAGFSGYTF. CDR3 nucleotides: TGTGCCAGCAGCTTTGACGCGGGTTTTAGTGGCTACACCTTC. This chain uses TRBV5-4 with TRBJ1-2, with D unresolved. The CDR3 covers 14 residues. The ends were cut back, 2 bases at V and 7 bases at J, with 15 bases in the middle. Germline loops: CDR1 SGHNT, CDR2 YYREEE (reference sequence).

This chain uses TRBV5-1 with TRBJ1-6; D ambiguous. The CDR3 runs to 13 residues. Germline CDR1 is SGHRS and CDR2 is YFSETQ. Trimming stripped 4 bases from V and 10 bases from J, with 12 bases between. The CDR3 loop is CASSAGLGSPLHF. The CDR3 coding sequence is TGCGCCAGCAGCGCCGGACTAGGATCACCCCTCCACTTT.

This clone has a handful of counts. The CDR3, as DNA: TGCGCCCGCCGGGGGGGAAGACCCGCTTGGAATCAGCCCCAGCATTTT. Translation: CARRGGRPAWNQPQHF. J is TRBJ1-5 and V is TRBV10-1, with a possible D match to TRBD1 (5 bases). This CDR3 is 16 amino acids long. Trimming took off 11 bases at V and 4 bases at J, with 24 bases between the two ends. Germline V gene sequence: CDR1 WNHNN, CDR2 SYGVQD (reference sequence).

The genes are TRBV11-2 and TRBJ1-2; the match to TRBD1 covers 7 bases. The CDR3 has 17 residues. V dropped 0 bases and J dropped 2; count of bases not matched to a gene: 9. The V gene's germline CDR1 is SGHAT and CDR2 FQNNGV. CDR3 sequence: CASSLDDLGRGNYGYTF. The CDR3 bases are TGTGCCAGCAGCTTAGACGATTTAGGCAGGGGGAACTATGGCTACACCTTC.

This chain connects TRBV15 to TRBJ1-5, with 12 bases matching TRBD1. The germline CDR1 and CDR2 sequences are LNHNV and YYDKDF (reference sequence). The J segment lost 4 bases and the V segment lost 5 bases, leaving 6 bases of the junction unmatched. The CDR3 consists of 16 residues. The CDR3 DNA is TGTGCCACCAGCGGAGGGACAGGGGGCCGAAATCAGCCCCAGCATTTT. This translates into CATSGGTGGRNQPQHF.

The V call is TRBV6-1, the J call TRBJ1-5; unclear D gene. This CDR3 spans 13 amino acids. V dropped 5 bases and J dropped 1 base, with 6 bases sitting between them. CDR1 and CDR2 from the germline V gene are MNHNS and SASEGT. The DNA of the CDR3 is TGTGCCAGCAGTATAGACAGCAATCAGCCCCAGCATTTT. Protein product: CASSIDSNQPQHF.

CDR3 sequence reads: CASSWFRWGPEDTEAFF. DNA of the CDR3: TGTGCCAGCAGCTGGTTCAGGTGGGGGCCCGAGGACACTGAAGCTTTCTTT. This chain links TRBV7-9 with TRBJ1-1; D may be TRBD1 (6 bases). The length of the CDR3 is 17 residues. In germline, CDR1 is SEHNR, CDR2 FQNEAQ (reference sequence). V lost 4 bases and J lost 3, with 21 bases in between.

The CDR3 DNA reads TGTGCCAGCTCTACCGGAGGGGTTGTAGCTGAAAAACTGTTTTTT. Its protein product is CASSTGGVVAEKLFF. The V call is TRBV18, the J call TRBJ1-4, with D possibly being TRBD1 (5 bases). The germline V gene encodes CDR1 KGHSH and CDR2 LQKENI. Trimming took 6 bases from V and 7 from J, leaving 18 bases between them. This CDR3 comprises 15 residues. The entire variable domain, with the rest obtained from reference TRBV18 and TRBJ1-4, is as follows: NAGVMQNPRHLVRRRGQEARLRCSPMKGHSHVYWYRQLPEEGLKFMVYLQKENIIDESGMPKERFSAEFPKEGPSILRIQQVVRGDSAAYFCASSTGGVVAEKLFFGSGTQLSVL.

The chain has TRBV30 and TRBJ1-4; 7 bases align to TRBD1. J lost 6 bases, V lost 1 base, and 8 bases had no gene match. CDR3 length equals 15 residues. Germline V lookup: CDR1 GTSNPN, CDR2 SVGIG (reference sequence). CDR3 coding DNA: TGTGCCTGGAGTGCCCCGGGGACAGTCTATGAAAAACTGTTTTTT. This gives the protein CAWSAPGTVYEKLFF.

About this clone itself: This same CDR3 is encoded by further DNA sequences in the sample. The rearrangement joins TRBV29-1 to TRBJ2-7; maybe TRBD1 (7 bases). There are 12 residues in the CDR3. Between the trimmed V and J ends, which lost 5 bases and 2 bases, there was a span of 10 bases. CDR1 is SQVTM, CDR2 ANQGSEA, per germline. CDR3 sequence reads: CSVTRGAYEQYF. The CDR3 bases are TGCAGCGTTACCAGGGGGGCCTACGAGCAGTACTTC.

V and J are TRBV1 and TRBJ1-3. TRBV1 is a pseudogene segment. The CDR3 has 14 amino acids. This CDR3 is CTLGRGSSGNTIYF. The CDR3 bases are TGCACCCTTGGTCGGGGAAGCTCTGGAAACACCATATATTTT.

This clone was observed a few times. This sample includes further DNA sequences coding for the same CDR3. The V gene is TRBV6-5, the J gene TRBJ2-3; D is undetermined. The CDR3 is made up of 11 amino acids. V lost 3 bases, J lost 4 bases, and 2 bases lay in between. Per the germline V gene, CDR1 is MNHEY and CDR2 is SVGAGI. The CDR3, as DNA: TGTGCCAGCAGTTATTCAGATACGCAGTATTTT. Translating gives CASSYSDTQYF.

This clone was seen only a few times. V gene TRBV18 combines with J gene TRBJ2-7, with TRBD1 matching 7 bases. Trimming cost V 1 base and J 7 bases; bases outside gene matches: 1. The CDR3 totals 12 residues. CDR1 and CDR2 (germline): KGHSH, LQKENI. CDR3 sequence reads: CASSPRDREQYF. DNA of the CDR3: TGTGCCAGCTCACCACGGGACAGAGAGCAGTACTTC.

This chain uses TRBV5-1 with TRBJ2-1; the D is unclear. This CDR3 contains 11 residues. The V end lost 4 bases, the J end lost 8 bases, and 7 bases lay between the germline ends. Germline loops: CDR1 SGHRS, CDR2 YFSETQ. CDR3 loop: CASSQEYEQFF. The CDR3, as DNA: TGCGCCAGCAGCCAGGAGTATGAGCAGTTCTTC.

The CDR3 bases are TGTGCCAGCAGTTTATTTCGGGTGGGGACGAGTGAGCAGTACTTC. Translated: CASSLFRVGTSEQYF. The rearrangement uses TRBV27 and TRBJ2-7; D tentatively reads TRBD1 or TRBD2 (5 bases each). The CDR3 is made up of 15 amino acids. Per the germline V gene, CDR1 is MNHEY and CDR2 is SMNVEV (reference sequence). V was cut by 1 base and J by 7 bases, with 17 bases left in between.

The count of this clone is one. The chain joins TRBV7-2 to TRBJ1-5; no clear D. From germline, CDR1 is SGHTA and CDR2 FQGNSA. V gave up 7 bases and J gave up 2 bases, with 15 bases separating them. This CDR3 has 15 residues. The CDR3 DNA sequence: TGTGCCAGCATGAAGGACGGAGATGGCAATCAGCCCCAGCATTTT. It specifies CASMKDGDGNQPQHF.

The rearrangement links TRBV6-1 to TRBJ2-7, with TRBD2 matching over 8 bases. This CDR3 contains 14 residues. With 6 bases clipped from V and 2 bases from J, the junction kept 6 bases outside the gene matches. Germline V CDR1 and CDR2: MNHNS, SASEGT. CDR3 residues: CASSSGTSAYEQYF. In nucleotides, the CDR3 is TGTGCCAGCAGCTCCGGGACTAGTGCCTACGAGCAGTACTTC.